The clone carrying this TCR beta chain was observed a few times. This specimen belongs to a study of cytomegalovirus exposure and HLA in healthy donors. The PCR made use of 60 Vbeta and 13 Jbeta primers. The repertoire was sequenced with immunoSEQ multiplex PCR; TCRdb's copy has only in-frame clones and lacks some. The table shows 140,000 to 150,000 clones, with about 75% occurring only once. The trim removed 5 bases at V and 2 bases at J, leaving 7 bases unmatched. This CDR3 contains 15 residues. The V gene's germline CDR1 is GTSNPN and CDR2 SVGIG (reference sequence). This chain connects TRBV30 to TRBJ2-7; TRBD1 agrees at 12 bases. Sequencing was carried out using PBMCs. The receptor was derived from a woman in her 30s in good health and CMV-seronegative. The CDR3 coding sequence is TGTGCCTGGGCTCGGGGACAGGGGGCGACCTACGAGCAGTACTTC. It encodes CAWARGQGATYEQYF.